One sample yielded the 6 T cell receptor beta chains listed below, sequenced in a study of blood T cell repertoires in COVID-19 (dated by TCRdb to about 2020). To prepare the library, the immunoSEQ multiplex PCR assay was applied. TCRdb re-hosts the immuneACCESS table, in-frame sequences only. Its copies lack some clones; in the studies checked, an unresolved V gene accounts for under half of them, and the cause for the rest is not known. For this sample the table gives 200,000 to 250,000 clones, of which around 83% were detected only once. 7.4% of the sample comes from the top ten. Source material: peripheral blood. Receptors were obtained from a woman between 45 and 65 years old with acute or convalescent COVID-19.

In its sample, this clone was seen a few times. This chain links TRBV29-1 with TRBJ2-7; maybe TRBD1 (6 bases). The CDR3 runs to 12 residues. Trimming took 4 bases from V and 6 from J, leaving 13 bases between them. Germline CDR1 reads SQVTM; CDR2 reads ANQGSEA. In DNA form, the CDR3 reads TGCAGCGTTGTACTGGGGGCCCGCGAGCAGTACTTC. It yields the protein CSVVLGAREQYF.

The chain uses TRBV27 and TRBJ1-5, with a tentative D call TRBD1 (6 bases). V lost 6 bases and J lost 7, with 16 bases in between. Germline V gene lookup returns CDR1 MNHEY and CDR2 SMNVEV (reference sequence). The CDR3 consists of 14 residues. The CDR3 sequence is CASREDSLGQPQHF. CDR3 in DNA: TGTGCCAGCAGGGAGGACAGTCTTGGACAGCCCCAGCATTTT.

The chain links TRBV6-5 to TRBJ1-1, with D hard to call. The V gene's germline CDR1 is MNHEY and CDR2 SVGAGI. The CDR3 consists of 13 residues. V gave up 5 bases and J gave up 5 bases, with 12 bases separating them. The DNA of the CDR3 is TGTGCCAGCAGTAGCGAGGCCGGGACTGAAGCTTTCTTT. The encoded protein is CASSSEAGTEAFF.

With regard to this clone: The identical CDR3 is also encoded by other nucleotide sequences in the sample. The genes are TRBV5-1 and TRBJ2-1, with 9 bases that match TRBD2. The CDR3 loop spans 15 amino acids. Germline V lookup: CDR1 SGHRS, CDR2 YFSETQ. Trimming removed 4 bases from V and 4 bases from J; junction bases left unmatched: 6. The CDR3 protein is CASSPRTSEYNEQFF. The CDR3 nucleotides read TGCGCCAGCAGCCCCCGGACTAGCGAGTACAATGAGCAGTTCTTC.

This chain connects TRBV30 to TRBJ1-5, with 10 bases identical to TRBD1. Germline V gene lookup returns CDR1 GTSNPN and CDR2 SVGIG (reference sequence). The CDR3 runs 14 residues. The V segment lost 2 bases and the J segment 6 bases; nucleotides outside the gene matches: 4. The CDR3 is CAWSSGQGVQPQHF. CDR3 nucleotide sequence: TGTGCCTGGAGTTCTGGACAGGGGGTTCAGCCCCAGCATTTT.

This chain links TRBV3-1 (or the pseudogene TRBV3-2) with TRBJ1-1, with D possibly TRBD1 on 5 matching bases. The CDR3 spans 14 residues. Trimming pared 0 bases from V and 4 bases from J, leaving 9 bases between. CDR1 LGHDT and CDR2 YNNKEL come from the germline V gene (reference sequence). CDR3 loop: CASSQDFGGTEAFF. DNA of the CDR3: TGTGCCAGCAGCCAAGATTTCGGGGGCACTGAAGCTTTCTTT.